This T cell receptor (beta chain) is drawn from a study of T cells after posttransplantation cyclophosphamide. Study-wide results and limits: Skin or GI-infiltrating T cells shared few TRB sequences with blood.

To note about this clone: Its target is not known.

This table comes from immunoSEQ multiplex PCR, and its TCRdb copy is limited to in-frame clones, with some not included. Among 15,000 to 19,000 clones, approximately 81% were seen once, and the ten largest hold 5%. The CDR3 is made up of 15 amino acids. V trimming: 1 base; J trimming: 7 bases; junction bases outside the gene matches: 9. Germline V lookup: CDR1 SGHDN, CDR2 FVKESK. Control samples came 1 year after myeloablative marrow transplants with methotrexate plus calcineurin inhibitor. The chain carries TRBV14 and TRBJ1-1, with TRBD1 identical over 7 bases. This receptor was identified in a male patient in his late teens or twenties who received an allogeneic stem cell transplant from a related donor, was CMV-positive, and had no GVHD. Some T cells here may be from the graft donor. The sample was PBMCs, taken more than 350 days after allogeneic stem cell transplant with calcineurin inhibitor and methotrexate. CDR3 loop: CASSQVHFRGVEAFF. The CDR3 DNA reads TGTGCCAGCAGCCAAGTCCACTTCAGGGGGGTTGAAGCTTTCTTT.